The 15 T cell receptor beta chains reported below all come from one sample, sequenced in a study of cytomegalovirus exposure and HLA in healthy donors. Use of 60 Vbeta and 13 Jbeta primers characterized the PCR. Using immunoSEQ multiplex PCR, the repertoire was profiled, and TCRdb retains in-frame clones only, with some absent. The table records around 200,000 clones, roughly 84% of them present only once. Sequencing used PBMCs. Receptors were obtained from a woman aged 50 to 60 in good health and CMV-seropositive.

The chain is built from TRBV5-4 and TRBJ2-3; 13 bases are shared with TRBD2. CDR1 SGHNT and CDR2 YYREEE come from the germline V gene (reference sequence). V lost 4 bases and J lost 0; bases outside the gene matches: 8. CDR3 length equals 18 residues. CDR3 in amino acids: CASSIPTSGGSSTDTQYF. CDR3 sequence (DNA): TGTGCCAGCAGCATACCGACTAGCGGGGGGTCTAGCACAGATACGCAGTATTTT.

J is TRBJ2-3 and V is TRBV6-4; TRBD2 aligns across 8 bases. Germline values: CDR1 MRHNA, CDR2 SNTAGT. V shed 6 bases, J shed 5 bases, and the junction held 10 bases outside the gene matches. CDR3 length: 15 amino acids. The DNA of the CDR3 is TGTGCCAGCAGCCCTCACGGGGGGGCATTAGATACGCAGTATTTT. Protein sequence: CASSPHGGALDTQYF.

This rearrangement joins TRBV25-1 to TRBJ1-3, with a possible D match to TRBD1 (6 bases). The ends were cut back, 4 bases at V and 8 bases at J, with 15 bases in the middle. Germline V gives CDR1 MGHDK, CDR2 SYGVNS. The CDR3 is 14 residues long. CDR3 in DNA: TGTGCCAGCAGTGGATATGGGGCAGGGGACACCATATATTTT. Protein: CASSGYGAGDTIYF. Combining the CDR3 with reference TRBV25-1 and TRBJ1-3 gives the whole variable domain EADIYQTPRYLVIGTGKKITLECSQTMGHDKMYWYQQDPGMELHLIHYSYGVNSTEKGDLSSESTVSRIRTEHFPLTLESARPSHTSQYLCASSGYGAGDTIYFGEGSWLTVV.

The V call is TRBV4-3, the J call TRBJ1-1, with D unclear. CDR1 and CDR2 from the germline V gene are LGHNA and YSLEER. V lost 0 bases and J 6 bases, leaving 14 bases between the germline ends. CDR3 length: 15 residues. Here the CDR3 reads CASSQEGGFFPEAFF. CDR3 bases: TGCGCCAGCAGCCAAGAGGGAGGGTTTTTCCCTGAAGCTTTCTTT.

This clone was picked up a small number of times. The chain has TRBV2 and TRBJ1-5, with 9 bases lining up with TRBD1. Germline V gives CDR1 SNHLY, CDR2 FYNNEI. The CDR3 is 14 residues long. V lost 4 bases to trimming and J lost 7 bases; unmatched junction nucleotides: 5. In DNA, the CDR3 is TGTGCCAGCAGTGGGACAGGGGCTTTACAGCCCCAGCATTTT. It specifies CASSGTGALQPQHF.

This clone was counted a few times. V and J are TRBV18 and TRBJ1-1, with 11 bases that match TRBD1. Looked up from germline, CDR1 is KGHSH and CDR2 is LQKENI. The V and J ends lost 3 bases and 3 bases, in that order; junction bases with no gene match: 6. This CDR3 is built from 16 residues. In DNA form, the CDR3 reads TGTGCCAGCTCACCCGGGACAGGGGGAATTCACACTGAAGCTTTCTTT. This sequence encodes CASSPGTGGIHTEAFF.

The V gene is TRBV5-1, the J gene TRBJ2-3; 8 nucleotides match TRBD1. Germline V gene lookup returns CDR1 SGHRS and CDR2 YFSETQ. The CDR3 totals 16 residues. Trimming cost V 1 base and J 3 bases; bases outside gene matches: 7. This CDR3 is CASSLTGTGSTDTQYF. The CDR3 DNA reads as TGCGCCAGCAGCTTGACCGGGACAGGTTCTACAGATACGCAGTATTTT.

The chain joins TRBV19 to TRBJ2-6; no firm D call. With 1 base removed from V and 4 bases from J, the gap between germline ends came to 8 bases. The V gene's germline CDR1 is LNHDA and CDR2 SQIVND (reference sequence). This CDR3 region has 15 residues. The CDR3 reads CASSIVFSGANVLTF. CDR3 coding DNA: TGTGCCAGTAGTATAGTCTTTAGCGGGGCCAACGTCCTGACTTTC.

In this sample, this clone turned up once. This chain uses TRBV19 with TRBJ2-2; TRBD1 agrees at 7 bases. CDR3 length: 15 residues. Trimming took 7 bases from V and 3 from J; bases not matched to a gene: 8. Germline CDR1 is LNHDA and CDR2 is SQIVND (reference sequence). The CDR3 DNA sequence: TGTGCCAGTACGGGTCGACAGGGCCACACCGGGGAGCTGTTTTTT. It translates to CASTGRQGHTGELFF.

In DNA form, the CDR3 reads TGTGCCAGCAGCGTCGGGACAGGAAAAAACATTCAGTACTTC. It specifies CASSVGTGKNIQYF. The rearrangement joins TRBV9 to TRBJ2-4, with 8 bases aligning to TRBD1. Germline CDR1 reads SGDLS; CDR2 reads YYNGEE. V dropped 2 bases and J dropped 4; count of bases not matched to a gene: 2. This CDR3 has 14 residues. The whole variable domain, filled in from reference TRBV9 and TRBJ2-4, reads DSGVTQTPKHLITATGQRVTLRCSPRSGDLSVYWYQQSLDQGLQFLIQYYNGEERAKGNILERFSAQQFPDLHSELNLSSLELGDSALYFCASSVGTGKNIQYFGAGTRLSVL.

The chain is built from TRBV7-9 and TRBJ1-3; a weak D match, TRBD1 (5 bases). CDR1 is SEHNR and CDR2 is FQNEAQ in the germline V gene (reference sequence). The CDR3 length is 15 residues. V was pared by 5 bases and J by 1 base, with 12 bases between. The CDR3 DNA sequence: TGTGCCAGCAGCCCCCCCCCAGGGTCTGGAAACACCATATATTTT. Translating it yields CASSPPPGSGNTIYF.

The chain carries TRBV10-3 and TRBJ1-2, with TRBD1 matching 7 bases. The V gene's germline CDR1 is ENHRY and CDR2 SYGVKD. The J segment lost 2 bases and the V segment lost 7 bases, leaving 7 bases of the junction unmatched. CDR3 size: 14 residues. CDR3 DNA: TGTGCCATCACCGCGGGACAGCTAAACTATGGCTACACCTTC. Encoded protein: CAITAGQLNYGYTF.

V gene TRBV7-2 combines with J gene TRBJ2-2; the match to TRBD2 covers 10 bases. CDR3 size: 16 residues. The germline gives CDR1 SGHTA, CDR2 FQGNSA. Trimming removed 5 bases from V and 4 bases from J; junction bases left unmatched: 7. The CDR3 DNA reads TGTGCCAGCAGCAACGAGCGGGGGGGCCGCACCGGGGAGCTGTTTTTT. Residues: CASSNERGGRTGELFF.

The chain has TRBV6-6 and TRBJ2-2, with D tentatively TRBD1 (5 bases). Germline V gene data show CDR1 as MNHNY and CDR2 as SVGAGI (reference sequence). V was trimmed by 2 bases and J by 4 bases, leaving 11 bases between them. The CDR3 length is 15 residues. This chain's CDR3 is CASSYQGKGTGELFF. CDR3 nucleotides: TGTGCCAGCAGTTACCAGGGAAAGGGCACCGGGGAGCTGTTTTTT.

The rearrangement uses TRBV27 and TRBJ2-6, with D tentatively TRBD2 (7 bases). The V end was cut by 3 bases, the J end by 8 bases, with 17 bases between. CDR1 and CDR2 from the germline V gene are MNHEY and SMNVEV (reference sequence). The CDR3 runs 16 residues. The CDR3 DNA is TGTGCCAGCAGTTTCTCCGGGGGGCCAGGGTCCAACGTCCTGACTTTC. As protein: CASSFSGGPGSNVLTF. The full variable domain, completed using reference TRBV27 and TRBJ2-6, is EAQVTQNPRYLITVTGKKLTVTCSQNMNHEYMSWYRQDPGLGLRQIYYSMNVEVTDKGDVPEGYKVSRKEKRNFPLILESPSPNQTSLYFCASSFSGGPGSNVLTFGAGSRLTVL.